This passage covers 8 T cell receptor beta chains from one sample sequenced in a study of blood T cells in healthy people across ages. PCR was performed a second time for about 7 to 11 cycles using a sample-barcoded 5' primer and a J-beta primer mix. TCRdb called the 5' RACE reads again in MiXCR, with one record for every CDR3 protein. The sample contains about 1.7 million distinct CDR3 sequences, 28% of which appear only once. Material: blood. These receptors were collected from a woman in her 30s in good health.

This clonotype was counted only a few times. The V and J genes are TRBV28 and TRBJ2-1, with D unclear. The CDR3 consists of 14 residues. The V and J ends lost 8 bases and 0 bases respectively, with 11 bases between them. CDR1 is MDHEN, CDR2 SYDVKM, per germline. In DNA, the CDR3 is TGTGCCAGCTTTCAGCTTAGCTCCTACAATGAGCAGTTCTTC. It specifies CASFQLSSYNEQFF.

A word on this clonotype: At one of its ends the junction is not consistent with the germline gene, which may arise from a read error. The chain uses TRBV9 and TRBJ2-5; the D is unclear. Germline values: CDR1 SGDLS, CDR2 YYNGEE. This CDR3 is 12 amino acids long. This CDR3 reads CAGSACQETQYF. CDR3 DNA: TGTGCCGGCAGCGCGTGCCAAGAGACCCAGTACTTC.

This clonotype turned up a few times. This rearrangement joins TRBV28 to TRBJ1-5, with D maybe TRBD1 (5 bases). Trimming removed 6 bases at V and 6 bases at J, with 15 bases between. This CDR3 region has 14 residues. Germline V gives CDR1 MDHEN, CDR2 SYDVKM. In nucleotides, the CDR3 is TGTGCCAGCAGCCACGGCGGCGGGGCTCAGCCCCAGCATTTT. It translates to CASSHGGGAQPQHF.

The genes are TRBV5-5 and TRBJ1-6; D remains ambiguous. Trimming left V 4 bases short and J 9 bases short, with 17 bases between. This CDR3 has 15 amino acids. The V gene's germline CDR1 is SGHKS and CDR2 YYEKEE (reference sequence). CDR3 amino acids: CASSAKTGLGSPLHF. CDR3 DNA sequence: TGTGCCAGCAGCGCTAAAACCGGATTGGGTTCACCCCTCCACTTT.

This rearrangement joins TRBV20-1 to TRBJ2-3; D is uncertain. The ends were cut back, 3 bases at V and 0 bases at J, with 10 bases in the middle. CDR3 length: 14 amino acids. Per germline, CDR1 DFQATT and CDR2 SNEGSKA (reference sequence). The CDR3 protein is CSASGPPSTDTQYF. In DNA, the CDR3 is TGCAGTGCTAGTGGGCCTCCTAGCACAGATACGCAGTATTTT.

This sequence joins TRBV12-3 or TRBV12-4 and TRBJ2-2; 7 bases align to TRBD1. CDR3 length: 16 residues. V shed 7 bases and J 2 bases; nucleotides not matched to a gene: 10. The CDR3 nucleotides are TGTGCCAGCACCACGGGATCAGGGGGAAACACCGGGGAGCTGTTTTTT. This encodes CASTTGSGGNTGELFF.

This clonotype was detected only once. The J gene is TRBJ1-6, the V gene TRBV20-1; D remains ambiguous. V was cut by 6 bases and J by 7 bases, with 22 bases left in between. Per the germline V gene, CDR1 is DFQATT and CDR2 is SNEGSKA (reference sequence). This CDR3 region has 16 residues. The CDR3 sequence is CSAPSGAGQINSPLHF. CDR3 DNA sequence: TGCAGTGCCCCCTCAGGAGCGGGCCAAATCAATTCACCCCTCCACTTT.

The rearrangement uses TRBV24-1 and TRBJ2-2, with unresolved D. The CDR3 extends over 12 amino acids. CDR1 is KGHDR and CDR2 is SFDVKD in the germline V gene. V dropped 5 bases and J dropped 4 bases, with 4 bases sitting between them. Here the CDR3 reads CATSGVTGELFF. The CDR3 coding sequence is TGTGCCACCAGTGGTGTCACCGGGGAGCTGTTTTTT.